The present entry profiles one TCR beta chain with its context. The record originates from a study of read filtering for tumor transcriptome and immune sequencing. Molecular barcoded adaptors covering alpha/delta and beta/gamma chains were used on roughly 400 ng RNA. In TCRdb, the reads were re-called with MiXCR into one record per CDR3 protein. The data hold 30,000 to 40,000 distinct CDR3 sequences, with approximately 14% observed a single time. Looked up from germline, CDR1 is SGHRS and CDR2 is YFSETQ. The length of the CDR3 is 11 residues. V shed 4 bases and J shed 10 bases, with 11 bases lying between them.

The source material was a population of CD138-negative cells sorted from bone marrow. The receptor's source is a donor at least 40 years old with multiple myeloma. The chain carries TRBV5-1 and TRBJ1-1, with D maybe TRBD1 (5 bases). The CDR3 DNA sequence: TGCGCCAGCAGCGGGGGTGGAGGAGCTTTCTTT. Amino acid sequence: CASSGGGGAFF.